The text below deals with one T cell receptor (beta chain). The antigen is unknown. The CDR3 has 15 residues. The V gene's germline CDR1 is MGHRA and CDR2 YSYEKL. V lost 1 base, J lost 3 bases, and 10 bases lay in between. This record comes from a study of cytomegalovirus exposure and HLA in healthy donors. Use of 60 Vbeta and 13 Jbeta primers characterized the PCR. Produced via immunoSEQ multiplex PCR; TCRdb's table is partial and in-frame only. The sample includes 130,000 to 150,000 clones, 70% to 85% of them seen just once. Study outcomes and limitations: A later analysis found that most CMV-associated TCR beta chains appeared HLA-restricted.

Sequenced: PBMCs. This receptor was taken from a male donor in good health and CMV-seronegative. The genes are TRBV4-1 and TRBJ2-1; D may be TRBD1 (5 bases). The CDR3 spells CASSQGEDSYNEQFF. For the CDR3, the DNA is TGCGCCAGCAGCCAAGGGGAAGACAGCTACAATGAGCAGTTCTTC.